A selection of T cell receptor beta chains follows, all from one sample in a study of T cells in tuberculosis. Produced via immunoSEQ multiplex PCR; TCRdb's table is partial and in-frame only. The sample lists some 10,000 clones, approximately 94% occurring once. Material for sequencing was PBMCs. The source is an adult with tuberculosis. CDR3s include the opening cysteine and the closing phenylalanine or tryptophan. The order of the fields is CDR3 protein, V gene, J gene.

CDR3 protein: CASSQDRAGELFF
V gene: TRBV6-1
J gene: TRBJ2-2

CDR3 protein: CASRPTGGNYGYTF
V gene: TRBV28
J gene: TRBJ1-2

CDR3 protein: CASSLEGRGHNEQFF
V gene: TRBV11-1
J gene: TRBJ2-1

CDR3 protein: CASSTGLSVSGANVLTF
V gene: TRBV18
J gene: TRBJ2-6

CDR3 protein: CASVRVGGAMNTEAFF
V gene: TRBV6-6
J gene: TRBJ1-1

CDR3 protein: CTSSQAGRDEYNEQFF
V gene: TRBV1
J gene: TRBJ2-1

CDR3 protein: CASSFSGVNEQFF
V gene: TRBV7-2
J gene: TRBJ2-1

CDR3 protein: CASSPQTWGSGTDTQYF
V gene: TRBV7-3
J gene: TRBJ2-3

CDR3 protein: CAWEEGNLFYGYTF
V gene: TRBV30
J gene: TRBJ1-2

CDR3 protein: CAIRELQGMNTEAFF
V gene: TRBV10-3
J gene: TRBJ1-1

CDR3 protein: CASSDPIDREGTDTQYF
V gene: TRBV25-1
J gene: TRBJ2-3

CDR3 protein: CASSAGGADYTIYF
V gene: TRBV9
J gene: TRBJ1-3

CDR3 protein: CASSQDKKIRDSYNEQFF
V gene: TRBV4-1
J gene: TRBJ2-1

CDR3 protein: CASSHPFSGARDQPQHF
V gene: TRBV4-1
J gene: TRBJ1-5

CDR3 protein: CASSLEEVYTIYF
V gene: TRBV5-5
J gene: TRBJ1-3

CDR3 protein: CASGGGTSTHETQYF
V gene: TRBV27
J gene: TRBJ2-5

CDR3 protein: CASSPRVASQETQYF
V gene: TRBV5-1
J gene: TRBJ2-5

CDR3 protein: CASSQQGEAFF
V gene: TRBV6-5
J gene: TRBJ1-1

CDR3 protein: CASRGGEGYGYTF
V gene: TRBV5-6
J gene: TRBJ1-2

CDR3 protein: CASSPSRGHDSYEQYF
V gene: TRBV27
J gene: TRBJ2-7

CDR3 protein: CASSEASGIYNEQFF
V gene: TRBV25-1
J gene: TRBJ2-1

CDR3 protein: CASSYSKSGKDGYTF
V gene: TRBV6-5
J gene: TRBJ1-2

CDR3 protein: CASSPMAGNYNEQFF
V gene: TRBV18
J gene: TRBJ2-1

CDR3 protein: CASSYSLAGANYEQYF
V gene: TRBV6-5
J gene: TRBJ2-7

CDR3 protein: CASRSDRNPNYGYTF
V gene: TRBV27
J gene: TRBJ1-2

CDR3 protein: CASTEIGPSLAGQTQYF
V gene: TRBV2
J gene: TRBJ2-5

CDR3 protein: CASSTGTGRQPQHF
V gene: TRBV5-1
J gene: TRBJ1-5

CDR3 protein: CASSPRRTGDYEQYF
V gene: TRBV21-1
J gene: TRBJ2-7

CDR3 protein: CASTEATGGYGYTF
V gene: TRBV6-1
J gene: TRBJ1-2

CDR3 protein: CASSQEGNPLQYF
V gene: TRBV14
J gene: TRBJ2-7

CDR3 protein: CASSLTVRHGYTF
V gene: TRBV7-2
J gene: TRBJ1-2

CDR3 protein: CASSLGSGINTGELFF
V gene: TRBV7-2
J gene: TRBJ2-2

CDR3 protein: CAWSVGGEHLTEAFF
V gene: TRBV30
J gene: TRBJ1-1

CDR3 protein: CASSNIRGTGELFF
V gene: TRBV5-1
J gene: TRBJ2-2

CDR3 protein: CASSFRVWTEAFF
V gene: TRBV19
J gene: TRBJ1-1

CDR3 protein: CASSPRAVNTEAFF
V gene: TRBV5-1
J gene: TRBJ1-1

CDR3 protein: CASSYQTGGVNTEAFF
V gene: TRBV6-5
J gene: TRBJ1-1

CDR3 protein: CASSPSGAAQETQYF
V gene: TRBV4-1
J gene: TRBJ2-5

CDR3 protein: CAWKKPEAFF
V gene: TRBV30
J gene: TRBJ1-1

CDR3 protein: CASSPYSGVGRTQYF
V gene: TRBV6-5
J gene: TRBJ2-5

CDR3 protein: CSVGEGNTEAFF
V gene: TRBV29-1
J gene: TRBJ1-1

CDR3 protein: CASSLGAREAFF
V gene: TRBV19
J gene: TRBJ1-1

CDR3 protein: CASSRLAHTGELFF
V gene: TRBV6-5
J gene: TRBJ2-2

CDR3 protein: CASSWDRGGGELFF
V gene: TRBV7-8
J gene: TRBJ2-2

CDR3 protein: CASSLNRAGTEAFF
V gene: TRBV27
J gene: TRBJ1-1

CDR3 protein: CAISETSAEQYF
V gene: TRBV10-3
J gene: TRBJ2-7

CDR3 protein: CASRGGFLSGANVLTF
V gene: TRBV2
J gene: TRBJ2-6

CDR3 protein: CASRYYVGQGGYTF
V gene: TRBV11-2
J gene: TRBJ1-2

CDR3 protein: CASSATGADGYTF
V gene: TRBV2
J gene: TRBJ1-2

CDR3 protein: CASTPRGARSYNEQFF
V gene: TRBV27
J gene: TRBJ2-1

CDR3 protein: CASSESTGGNSPLHF
V gene: TRBV6-1
J gene: TRBJ1-6

CDR3 protein: CASSLDGTSGGSIEQYF
V gene: TRBV7-2
J gene: TRBJ2-7

CDR3 protein: CASSHTDRYMNTEAFF
V gene: TRBV27
J gene: TRBJ1-1

CDR3 protein: CASSPEPGQAAYEQYF
V gene: TRBV5-1
J gene: TRBJ2-7